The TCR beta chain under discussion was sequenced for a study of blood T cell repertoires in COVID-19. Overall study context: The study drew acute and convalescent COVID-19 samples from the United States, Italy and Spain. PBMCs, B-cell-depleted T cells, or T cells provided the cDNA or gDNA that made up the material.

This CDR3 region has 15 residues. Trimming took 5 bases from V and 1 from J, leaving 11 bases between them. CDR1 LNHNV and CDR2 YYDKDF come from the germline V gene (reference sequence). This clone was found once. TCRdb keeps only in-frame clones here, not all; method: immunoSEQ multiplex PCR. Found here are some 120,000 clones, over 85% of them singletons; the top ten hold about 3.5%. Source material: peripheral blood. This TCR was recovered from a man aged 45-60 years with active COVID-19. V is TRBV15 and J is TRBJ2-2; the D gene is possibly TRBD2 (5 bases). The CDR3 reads CATSPRAGNTGELFF. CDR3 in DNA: TGTGCCACCAGCCCGAGGGCAGGGAACACCGGGGAGCTGTTTTTT.